This T cell receptor beta chain was sequenced for a study of OX40 agonist ivuxolimab in advanced cancers. Overall study context: Ivuxolimab was delivered to patients intravenously every 2 weeks at doses spanning 0.01 to 10 mg/kg.

Repertoires were generated with immunoSEQ multiplex PCR, while TCRdb's copy carries only in-frame clones and drops some. The sample has 75,000 to 90,000 clones, around 85% seen once. The germline CDR1 and CDR2 sequences are SGHRS and YFSETQ. The V gene end was trimmed by 4 bases and the J gene end by 1 base; junction bases not matched to a gene: 5. The CDR3 runs to 15 residues. The sequence was collected from an adult with an advanced solid tumor such as melanoma, head and neck, liver or kidney cancer. The chain has TRBV5-1 and TRBJ2-5; 9 bases are a match to TRBD1. Sequences were derived from CD4+ or CD8+ T cells sorted from blood, sampled in a trial of the OX40 agonist ivuxolimab. The DNA for the CDR3 is TGCGCCAGCAGCGCGGACAGGGGAGTCCAAGAGACCCAGTACTTC. Its translation: CASSADRGVQETQYF.